Shown below are 11 T cell receptor beta chains from a single sample sequenced in a study of T cells in Graves' hyperthyroidism and ophthalmopathy. TCR beta CDR3 region amplification was performed from RNA transcripts. HTBI primers were employed in a first-round RT-PCR of the TCR CDR3. TCRdb passed the multiplex PCR reads through MiXCR, listing each CDR3 protein once. The sample carries approximately 590,000 distinct CDR3 sequences, 15% to 17% recorded once. The sample comprised blood. These receptors were obtained from a woman in her 30s with Graves' hyperthyroidism.

J is TRBJ2-7 and V is TRBV4-3; possibly TRBD1 for D (7 bases). Deletions cut 0 bases from V and 2 bases from J, with 17 bases between. Per the germline V gene, CDR1 is LGHNA and CDR2 is YSLEER. The CDR3 length is 17 residues. CDR3 in DNA: TGCGCCAGCAGCCAAGATCGGATACAGGGGAGGCCCTACGAGCAGTACTTC. This sequence encodes CASSQDRIQGRPYEQYF.

The chain is built from TRBV4-1 and TRBJ2-1, with 7 bases lining up with TRBD1. Losses at the gene ends were 4 bases for V and 10 bases for J; bases not matched to a gene: 7. Germline CDR1 and CDR2: MGHRA and YSYEKL. There are 13 residues in the CDR3. DNA of the CDR3: TGCGCCAGCAGCCCCAGACAGGGTACGGAGCAGTTCTTC. It encodes CASSPRQGTEQFF.

In regard to this clonotype: Given a much more abundant clone one base away, this may be a read error. V and J are TRBV27 and TRBJ2-1, with TRBD2 identical over 8 bases. This CDR3 comprises 15 residues. Germline lookup yields CDR1 MNHEY and CDR2 SMNVEV (reference sequence). CDR3 DNA: TGTACCAGCAGTTTACCGGGACTAGACTGGAATGAGCAGTTCTTC. Protein product: CTSSLPGLDWNEQFF.

This rearrangement joins TRBV24-1 to TRBJ2-1; 9 nucleotides agree with TRBD1. V lost 4 bases to trimming and J lost 7 bases; unmatched junction nucleotides: 7. The CDR3 has 15 residues. The germline V gene encodes CDR1 KGHDR and CDR2 SFDVKD. CDR3 DNA: TGTGCCACCAGTGACCCCGGGACAGGGAATAATGAGCAGTTCTTC. Its translation is CATSDPGTGNNEQFF.

The chain has TRBV7-2 and TRBJ2-1; tentative D call: TRBD2 (6 bases). V was clipped by 3 bases and J by 4 bases, with 10 bases between them. Germline V CDR1 and CDR2: SGHTA, FQGNSA. This CDR3 has 14 amino acids. The CDR3 loop is CASSFREKYNEQFF. The DNA for the CDR3 is TGTGCCAGCAGCTTCCGGGAGAAATACAATGAGCAGTTCTTC.

This clonotype has at least ten counts. This rearrangement joins TRBV2 to TRBJ2-1; 11 bases are shared with TRBD2. CDR3 length: 18 amino acids. The V segment lost 4 bases and the J segment 0 bases; nucleotides outside the gene matches: 8. Germline CDR1 is SNHLY and CDR2 is FYNNEI. The CDR3 sequence is CASSGGLAGLSSYNEQFF. The DNA of the CDR3 is TGTGCCAGCAGTGGAGGACTAGCGGGTCTTAGCTCCTACAATGAGCAGTTCTTC.

Concerning this clonotype itself: This could be a read error, since a much larger clone is one nucleotide away. The chain uses TRBV7-9 and TRBJ2-2, with unresolved D. Per germline, CDR1 SEHNR and CDR2 FQNEAQ (reference sequence). V lost 8 bases and J 0 bases, leaving 1 base between the germline ends. The CDR3 totals 11 residues. The CDR3 DNA sequence: TGTGCCAGCTCGAACACCGGGGAGCTGTTTTTT. Translation: CASSNTGELFF.

CDR3 protein: CSASRQELLSGANVLTF. The CDR3 coding sequence is TGCAGTGCTTCTCGACAGGAACTCCTCTCTGGGGCCAACGTCCTGACTTTC. The chain carries TRBV20-1 and TRBJ2-6, with D possibly TRBD1 on 6 matching bases. V was pared by 5 bases and J by 0 bases, with 17 bases between. The germline V gene encodes CDR1 DFQATT and CDR2 SNEGSKA (reference sequence). This CDR3 is built from 17 residues.

This clonotype was found a few times. The chain recombines TRBV18 with TRBJ2-1; 8 positions agree with TRBD2. Per the germline V gene, CDR1 is KGHSH and CDR2 is LQKENI. This CDR3 contains 17 residues. V lost 0 bases, J lost 4 bases, and 8 bases stayed unmatched. This chain's CDR3 is CASSPPAGGLGYNEQFF. DNA for the CDR3: TGTGCCAGCTCACCACCGGCGGGAGGATTAGGTTACAATGAGCAGTTCTTC.

This clonotype was seen ten or more times. The V call is TRBV27, the J call TRBJ2-1, with D possibly matching TRBD2 (5 bases). The CDR3 sequence is 15 residues long. Germline CDR1 and CDR2: MNHEY and SMNVEV (reference sequence). Trimming took 5 bases from V and 4 from J, leaving 15 bases between them. CDR3 DNA: TGTGCCAGCAGTCGATTGGGCCCGGGGTACAATGAGCAGTTCTTC. Protein: CASSRLGPGYNEQFF.

This clonotype was found many times. The chain couples TRBV5-1 to TRBJ2-7; D might be TRBD1 or TRBD2, each matching 6 bases. V was cut by 4 bases and J by 2 bases, with 16 bases left in between. The CDR3 spans 15 residues. Germline assignment: CDR1 SGHRS and CDR2 YFSETQ. This chain's CDR3 is CASSPEGVMTYEQYF. The CDR3 coding sequence is TGCGCCAGCAGCCCGGAGGGGGTAATGACCTACGAGCAGTACTTC.